A selection of T cell receptor beta chains follows, all from one sample in a study of beta chain features in type 1 diabetes. Profiling relied on immunoSEQ multiplex PCR, and the TCRdb table lists in-frame clones only, not all of them. There are 20,000 to 25,000 clones in the sample; under 60% occur only once, and 0.35% to 0.4% lies in the top ten. The sample comprised stem cell memory CD4+ T cells from blood. The receptors derive from a man aged 18 to 29 with type 1 diabetes. CDR3s include the opening cysteine and the closing phenylalanine or tryptophan. A D gene is named only where the DNA matches it firmly. The size entry is marked missing in some rows and otherwise reads once, few, many or a size class.

CDR3 protein	CDR3 DNA	D gene	V gene	clone size	J gene
CASSSFLAGGPWEQYF	TGTGCCAGCAGCTCATTTCTAGCGGGAGGGCCGTGGGAGCAGTACTTC	TRBD2	TRBV7-2	few	TRBJ2-7
CATSRGSGETQYF	TGTGCCACCAGCAGGGGGAGCGGAGAGACCCAGTACTTC	.	TRBV15	.	TRBJ2-5
CASSLISGAANTGELFF	TGCGCCAGCAGCCTGATTAGCGGGGCCGCGAACACCGGGGAGCTGTTTTTT	TRBD2	TRBV5-1	.	TRBJ2-2
CASTAPGQGAVKYF	TGTGCCAGCACCGCGCCGGGACAAGGGGCCGTCAAGTACTTC	.	TRBV6-5	.	TRBJ2-7
CSAMGQTYEQYF	TGCAGCGCTATGGGACAGACCTACGAGCAGTACTTC	TRBD1	TRBV29-1	.	TRBJ2-7
CASSLQGARDIQYF	TGTGCCAGCAGCCTACAGGGGGCCCGAGACATTCAGTACTTC	TRBD1	TRBV7-2	few	TRBJ2-4
CASSPLGGGMKRDTQYF	TGTGCCAGCAGCCCCCTGGGCGGGGGAATGAAACGAGATACGCAGTATTTT	TRBD2	TRBV5-5	.	TRBJ2-3
CASSPEGGGYNEQFF	TGTGCCAGCTCACCAGAAGGGGGCGGATACAATGAGCAGTTCTTC	TRBD1	TRBV18	.	TRBJ2-1
CASSLARVGLAGYNEQFF	TGTGCCAGCAGCTTAGCGCGGGTTGGACTAGCGGGATACAATGAGCAGTTCTTC	TRBD2	TRBV7-9	few	TRBJ2-1
CAWTPAPGQGTRYYNEQFF	TGTGCCTGGACCCCAGCACCGGGACAGGGCACGCGCTACTACAATGAGCAGTTCTTC	TRBD1	TRBV30	.	TRBJ2-1
CASSYYRGLDTEAFF	TGTGCCAGCAGTTACTACAGGGGGCTTGACACTGAAGCTTTCTTT	TRBD1	TRBV6-5	.	TRBJ1-1
CAWGEAYQPQHF	TGTGCCTGGGGGGAGGCCTATCAGCCCCAGCATTTT	.	TRBV30	.	TRBJ1-5
CASSDVDEKLFF	TGTGCCAGCAGTGATGTCGATGAAAAACTGTTTTTT	.	TRBV2	.	TRBJ1-4
CASSVDSFYGYTF	TGTGCCAGCAGCGTTGACAGCTTCTATGGCTACACCTTC	.	TRBV6-1	few	TRBJ1-2
CASSLGSGVPPDTQYF	TGTGCCAGCAGCTTAGGGTCGGGAGTACCTCCAGATACGCAGTATTTT	.	TRBV7-2	.	TRBJ2-3
CASSLRGHHNTGELFF	TGTGCCAGCAGTTTAAGGGGACACCATAACACCGGGGAGCTGTTTTTT	.	TRBV27	.	TRBJ2-2
CASSLTGVVGQPQHF	TGTGCCAGCAGCTTAACCGGGGTCGTGGGGCAGCCCCAGCATTTT	.	TRBV7-6	.	TRBJ1-5
CASSAYSAGVGDTQYF	TGTGCCAGCTCAGCCTACTCAGCGGGGGTAGGAGATACGCAGTATTTT	TRBD2	TRBV18	few	TRBJ2-3
CASNRHNEKLFF	TGTGCCAGCAACAGGCATAATGAAAAACTGTTTTTT	.	TRBV25-1	.	TRBJ1-4
CASSGLTGGLSYEQYF	TGTGCCAGTAGCGGATTGACAGGGGGCCTTTCCTACGAGCAGTACTTC	TRBD1	TRBV19	once	TRBJ2-7
CASTGHLYTGELFF	TGTGCCAGCACGGGACATCTTTACACCGGGGAGCTGTTTTTT	.	TRBV25-1	.	TRBJ2-2
CASSFPRTSGAPYEQYF	TGTGCCAGCAGCTTCCCTAGGACTAGCGGGGCCCCCTACGAGCAGTACTTC	TRBD2	TRBV7-2	few	TRBJ2-7
CASSQGGWQPEGTQYF	TGTGCCAGCAGTCAAGGAGGTTGGCAGCCAGAAGGGACCCAGTACTTC	.	TRBV7-8	once	TRBJ2-5
CASSRIGGAGDTQYF	TGTGCCAGCAGTCGGATCGGGGGGGCAGGAGATACGCAGTATTTT	TRBD2	TRBV7-6	.	TRBJ2-3
CASSRRVAHEQYF	TGTGCCAGCAGCCGACGGGTAGCCCACGAGCAGTACTTC	.	TRBV28	once	TRBJ2-7
CASSLTGGGVRLEQYF	TGTGCCAGCAGTTTGACAGGGGGTGGGGTTCGGCTCGAGCAGTACTTC	TRBD1	TRBV28	once	TRBJ2-7
CASSPFRETGEKLFF	TGTGCCAGCTCACCCTTCCGGGAAACCGGTGAAAAACTGTTTTTT	.	TRBV18	few	TRBJ1-4
CASSFGGGASTQYF	TGTGCCAGCAGCTTCGGCGGGGGGGCCAGTACGCAGTATTTT	TRBD2	TRBV7-2	.	TRBJ2-3
CASIIGGGTASNQPQHF	TGTGCCAGCATCATAGGGGGGGGCACAGCCAGCAATCAGCCCCAGCATTTT	.	TRBV28	.	TRBJ1-5
CASSGLIRTEAFF	TGTGCCAGCAGTGGACTAATAAGGACTGAAGCTTTCTTT	.	TRBV6-1	.	TRBJ1-1
CASTKTTGTGSNEAFF	TGTGCCAGCACCAAAACCACCGGGACAGGGTCAAATGAAGCTTTCTTT	TRBD1	TRBV11-2	few	TRBJ1-1
CASSNGGLRDTQYF	TGTGCCAGCAGCAACGGAGGCCTTAGAGATACGCAGTATTTT	.	TRBV5-4	few	TRBJ2-3